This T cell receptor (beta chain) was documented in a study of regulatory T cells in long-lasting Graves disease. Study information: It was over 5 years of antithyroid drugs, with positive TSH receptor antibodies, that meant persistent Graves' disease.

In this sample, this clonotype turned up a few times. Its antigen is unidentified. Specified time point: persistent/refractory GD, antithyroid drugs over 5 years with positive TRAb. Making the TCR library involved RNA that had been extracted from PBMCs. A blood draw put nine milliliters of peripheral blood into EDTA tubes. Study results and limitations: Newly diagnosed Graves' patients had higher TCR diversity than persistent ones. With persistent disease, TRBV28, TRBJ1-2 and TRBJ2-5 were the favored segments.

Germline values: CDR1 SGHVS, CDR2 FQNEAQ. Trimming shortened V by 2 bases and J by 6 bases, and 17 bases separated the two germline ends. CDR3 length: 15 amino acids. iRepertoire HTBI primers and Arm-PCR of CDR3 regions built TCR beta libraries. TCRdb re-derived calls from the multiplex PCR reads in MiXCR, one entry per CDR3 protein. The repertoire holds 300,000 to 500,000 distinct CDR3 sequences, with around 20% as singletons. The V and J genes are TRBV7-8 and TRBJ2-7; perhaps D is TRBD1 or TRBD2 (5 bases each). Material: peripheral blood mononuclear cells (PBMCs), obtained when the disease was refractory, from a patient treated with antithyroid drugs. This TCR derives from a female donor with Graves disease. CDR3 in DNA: TGTGCCAGCAGCTTAAGGTCGCCAGGGAGTGCCGAGCAGTACTTC. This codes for CASSLRSPGSAEQYF.